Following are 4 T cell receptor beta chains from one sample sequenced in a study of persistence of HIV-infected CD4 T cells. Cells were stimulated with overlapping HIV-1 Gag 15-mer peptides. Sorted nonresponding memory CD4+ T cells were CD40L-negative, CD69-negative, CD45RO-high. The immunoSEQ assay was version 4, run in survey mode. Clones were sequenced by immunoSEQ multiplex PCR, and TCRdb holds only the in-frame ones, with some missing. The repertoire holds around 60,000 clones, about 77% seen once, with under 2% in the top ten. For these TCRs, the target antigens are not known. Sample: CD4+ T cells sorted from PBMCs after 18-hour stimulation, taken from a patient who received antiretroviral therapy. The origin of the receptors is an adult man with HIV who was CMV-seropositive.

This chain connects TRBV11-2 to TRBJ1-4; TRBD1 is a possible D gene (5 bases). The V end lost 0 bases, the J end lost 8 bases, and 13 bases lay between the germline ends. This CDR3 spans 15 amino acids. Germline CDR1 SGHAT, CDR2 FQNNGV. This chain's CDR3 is CASSLDRGGWEKLFF. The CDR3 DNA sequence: TGTGCCAGCAGCTTAGATCGGGGCGGTTGGGAAAAACTGTTTTTT.

CDR3 sequence (DNA): TGTGCCAGCAAACCCAAACCCGGGACAGGGGTGCCCGGGGAGCTGTTTTTT. It encodes CASKPKPGTGVPGELFF. The chain carries TRBV27 and TRBJ2-2; 10 bases match TRBD1. Germline assignment: CDR1 MNHEY and CDR2 SMNVEV (reference sequence). Trimming removed 7 bases from V and 6 bases from J; junction bases left unmatched: 14. The CDR3 totals 17 residues.

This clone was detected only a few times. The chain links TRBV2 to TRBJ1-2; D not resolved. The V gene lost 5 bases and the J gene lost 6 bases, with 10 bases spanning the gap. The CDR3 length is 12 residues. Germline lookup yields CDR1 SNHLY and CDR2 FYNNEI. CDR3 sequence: CASSWRRDGYTF. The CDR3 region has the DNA TGTGCCAGCAGTTGGAGGAGGGATGGCTACACCTTC.

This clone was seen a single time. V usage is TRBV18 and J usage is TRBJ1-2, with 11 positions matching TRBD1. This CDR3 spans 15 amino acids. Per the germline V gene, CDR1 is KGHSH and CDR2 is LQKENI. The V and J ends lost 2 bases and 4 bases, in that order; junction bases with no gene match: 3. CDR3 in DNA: TGTGCCAGCTCACCAGGGACAGGGGGACCCTATGGCTACACCTTC. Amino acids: CASSPGTGGPYGYTF.